These T cell receptor beta chains were read from a single sample in a study of blood T cell repertoires in COVID-19. The data were produced by immunoSEQ multiplex PCR, yet TCRdb's version contains in-frame clones alone and is incomplete. The table includes 120,000 or so clones, around two thirds detected once. The specimen was peripheral blood. The receptor set was obtained from a woman aged 70 to 79 with acute or convalescent COVID-19. Each CDR3 is given with its conserved first and last residue. D genes are given only for firm matches. Only some rows state a clone size, as once, few, many or a class for expanded clones.

clone_size	j_call	v_call	d_call	cdr3_nt	cdr3_aa
.	TRBJ1-4	TRBV6-5	.	TGTGCCAGCAGGCCGGGGACTTCAGATGAAAAACTGTTTTTT	CASRPGTSDEKLFF
few	TRBJ2-7	TRBV13	.	TGTGCCAGCAGCTTAGAGGGGGGGCACTACGAGCAGTACTTC	CASSLEGGHYEQYF
.	TRBJ1-6	TRBV10-3	.	TGTGCCATCAAGGCAGGGGACTCACCCCTCCACTTT	CAIKAGDSPLHF
.	TRBJ1-1	TRBV6-5	.	TGTGCCAGCAGTTCCAGGGGTAGGAACACTGAAGCTTTCTTT	CASSSRGRNTEAFF
.	TRBJ1-6	TRBV7-9	.	TGTGCCAGCAGTTTTGACCAGACAGTTTCACCCCTCCACTTT	CASSFDQTVSPLHF
once	TRBJ1-5	TRBV19	TRBD1	TGTGCCAGTAGTATTAACAGGGGGCCTCAGCCCCAGCATTTT	CASSINRGPQPQHF
.	TRBJ1-5	TRBV7-9	.	TGTGCCAGCAGCCCCGAGAGCTATCAGCCCCAGCATTTT	CASSPESYQPQHF
once	TRBJ2-5	TRBV18	TRBD2	TGTGCCAGCTCACCACTCTCAAGCGGGAGAGGGGGGACCCAGTACTTC	CASSPLSSGRGGTQYF
once	TRBJ2-7	TRBV6-2/TRBV6-3	.	TGTGCCAGCAGTTACTCGACAGCGCAGTACGAGCAGTACTTC	CASSYSTAQYEQYF
.	TRBJ2-7	TRBV6-2/TRBV6-3	TRBD2	TGTGCCAGCAGCCCGGGACTAGCGACCTACGAGCAGTACTTC	CASSPGLATYEQYF
.	TRBJ2-7	TRBV7-2	.	TGTGCCAGCAGCTCCCCAGGATACGAGCAGTACTTC	CASSSPGYEQYF
.	TRBJ1-2	TRBV3-1/TRBV3-2	.	TGTGCCAGCAGCCAAGGGGCGGGGTATGGCTACACCTTC	CASSQGAGYGYTF
.	TRBJ1-4	TRBV28	.	TGTGCCAGCAGTTCCCCCGCGACAGGCGTTAATGAAAAACTGTTTTTT	CASSSPATGVNEKLFF
few	TRBJ2-3	TRBV5-1	TRBD2	TGCGCCAGCAGCGAAGGGACTAGCGTAAATACGCAGTATTTT	CASSEGTSVNTQYF
few	TRBJ1-4	TRBV6-5	.	TGTGCCAGTAATCGACAGGTTAATGAAAAACTGTTTTTT	CASNRQVNEKLFF
many	TRBJ1-1	TRBV19	.	TGTGCCAGTAGTTCTCCGAGACAAATTAACACTGAAGCTTTCTTT	CASSSPRQINTEAFF
.	TRBJ1-2	TRBV19	.	TGTGCCAGTAGTATACAGGGGATAAACCACTATGGCTACACCTTC	CASSIQGINHYGYTF
once	TRBJ2-2	TRBV7-8	.	TGTGCCAGTCTTCAGGGTAGGATTACCGGGGAGCTGTTTTTT	CASLQGRITGELFF
few	TRBJ1-1	TRBV5-1	TRBD1	TGCGCCAGCAGCTTGGGACAGGGGCTGAACACTGAAGCTTTCTTT	CASSLGQGLNTEAFF
.	TRBJ2-5	TRBV6-5	TRBD1	TGTGCCGGACGGACAGGGGCCCAAGAGACCCAGTACTTC	CAGRTGAQETQYF
.	TRBJ1-1	TRBV5-1	.	TGCGCCAGCAGCTTGTCACAGGGCGCGGGCACTGAAGCTTTCTTT	CASSLSQGAGTEAFF
.	TRBJ1-2	TRBV7-2	.	TGTGCCAGCAGCTTAGTAGGGGGTGCTGGGGGCTACACCTTC	CASSLVGGAGGYTF
.	TRBJ2-5	TRBV7-2	.	TGTGCCAGCAGCCAGTCGACAAAAGAGACCCAGTACTTC	CASSQSTKETQYF
few	TRBJ1-4	TRBV28	.	TGTGCCAGCACCCCAATTGCAACTAATGAAAAACTGTTTTTT	CASTPIATNEKLFF
once	TRBJ2-3	TRBV5-4	.	TGTGCCAGCAGCTTGGGAGGTTCCTACACAGATACGCAGTATTTT	CASSLGGSYTDTQYF
.	TRBJ2-7	TRBV7-2	TRBD2	TGTGCCAGCAGCCCCCGAAGTAGCGGGGCCGTCGAGCAGTACTTC	CASSPRSSGAVEQYF
.	TRBJ2-3	TRBV5-6	.	TGTGCCAGCAGCCCAGGGGCAGATACGCAGTATTTT	CASSPGADTQYF
.	TRBJ1-3	TRBV6-6	.	TGTGCCAGCACCAGGGACATTGGAAACACCATATATTTT	CASTRDIGNTIYF
.	TRBJ2-7	TRBV29-1	TRBD2	TGCAGCGTTGAAGTGGGGACTAGCGGGAGCCGCGAGCAGTACTTC	CSVEVGTSGSREQYF
.	TRBJ2-7	TRBV4-1	.	TGCGCCAGCAGCCAGACAGGTAAAGATCAGTACTTC	CASSQTGKDQYF
.	TRBJ2-7	TRBV6-2/TRBV6-3	TRBD2	TGTGCCAGCAGTTACGGAGTAGCGGGGTACACCTGGGGAGAGCAGTACTTC	CASSYGVAGYTWGEQYF
few	TRBJ2-3	TRBV2	TRBD1	TGTGCCAGCAGTGACAGTGACAGGGGGCAAAATACGCAGTATTTT	CASSDSDRGQNTQYF
.	TRBJ1-6	TRBV5-4	TRBD1	TGTGCCAGCAGCTTGGCGTCCTCAGGGGGTTCACCCCTCCACTTT	CASSLASSGGSPLHF
.	TRBJ1-2	TRBV6-5	TRBD1	TGTGCCAGCGCGACAGGGTTGCAGGGCTATGGCTACACCTTC	CASATGLQGYGYTF
.	TRBJ1-1	TRBV7-9	.	TGTGCCAGCAGCGCGGACAGAGTGAACACTGAAGCTTTCTTT	CASSADRVNTEAFF
.	TRBJ1-4	TRBV4-3	.	TGCGCCAGCAGCCCCCGGATACAGGGAACTAATGAAAAACTGTTTTTT	CASSPRIQGTNEKLFF
.	TRBJ2-3	TRBV27	TRBD1	TGTGCCAGCAGACTCTCCGGGACAGGGAGAAATACGCAGTATTTT	CASRLSGTGRNTQYF
few	TRBJ2-7	TRBV7-2	.	TGTGCCAGCAGCTTAAATTCGCGGGGGCCCCCTCACTACGAGCAGTACTTC	CASSLNSRGPPHYEQYF
.	TRBJ2-7	TRBV30	.	TGTGCCTGGAGTGTACATTTGCTAGTGAGCTCCTACGAGCAGTACTTC	CAWSVHLLVSSYEQYF
.	TRBJ2-1	TRBV6-5	TRBD2	TGTGCCAGCAGTCAAAGGGGGACTAGCGATGAGCAGTTCTTC	CASSQRGTSDEQFF
.	TRBJ2-1	TRBV29-1	.	TGCAGCGTTGTGCGCCTAAGACTCTCATTCTCCTACAATGAGCAGTTCTTC	CSVVRLRLSFSYNEQFF
.	TRBJ1-1	TRBV7-2	.	TGTGCCAGCAGCTGGGGCACATTAAACACTGAAGCTTTCTTT	CASSWGTLNTEAFF
few	TRBJ1-2	TRBV6-1	.	TGTGCCAGCAGTGAAGCGGTAGAGGGAGGCTACACCTTC	CASSEAVEGGYTF
.	TRBJ1-3	TRBV7-9	.	TGTGCCAGCAGCTTAGGTTCAACGAGCTCTGGAAACACCATATATTTT	CASSLGSTSSGNTIYF
.	TRBJ1-2	TRBV4-1	.	TGCGCCAGCAGCCAAGCCGGGGGAGTTGGCAACTATGGCTACACCTTC	CASSQAGGVGNYGYTF
.	TRBJ2-5	TRBV7-9	TRBD1	TGTGCCAGCAGCCCTACAGGGGGCGCATCGGAGACCCAGTACTTC	CASSPTGGASETQYF
.	TRBJ2-1	TRBV3-1/TRBV3-2	TRBD2	TGTGCCCGCAGCCGACTAGCGGGGGGGCCGGGGGAGCAGTTCTTC	CARSRLAGGPGEQFF
.	TRBJ2-7	TRBV11-3	TRBD1	TGTGCCAGCAGCGGATACCGGGACAGGGAGCAGTACTTC	CASSGYRDREQYF
few	TRBJ1-1	TRBV18	.	TGTGCCAGCTCACTACAACCGAACACTGAAGCTTTCTTT	CASSLQPNTEAFF
.	TRBJ1-5	TRBV2	TRBD1	TGTGCCACACAGGGGGATAGCAATCAGCCCCAGCATTTT	CATQGDSNQPQHF
.	TRBJ2-7	TRBV7-2	.	TGTGCCAGCAGCTTAGGGCCAGGAACCCTCTCCTACGAGCAGTACTTC	CASSLGPGTLSYEQYF
.	TRBJ2-1	TRBV7-6	TRBD1	TGTGCCAGCAGCCCCGGACAGGGGTCCTACAATGAGCAGTTCTTC	CASSPGQGSYNEQFF
few	TRBJ2-7	TRBV5-5	TRBD2	TGTGCCAGCAGACCACTAGCGGGGTCAATCTACGAGCAGTACTTC	CASRPLAGSIYEQYF
.	TRBJ2-1	TRBV2	.	TGTGCCAGCAGTGAAAACAGCCTTACTAGCAGCTCCTACAATGAGCAGTTCTTC	CASSENSLTSSSYNEQFF
.	TRBJ2-6	TRBV7-3	.	TGTGCCAGCAGCTTAAACTCACCCACAGGATCTGGGGCCAACGTCCTGACTTTC	CASSLNSPTGSGANVLTF